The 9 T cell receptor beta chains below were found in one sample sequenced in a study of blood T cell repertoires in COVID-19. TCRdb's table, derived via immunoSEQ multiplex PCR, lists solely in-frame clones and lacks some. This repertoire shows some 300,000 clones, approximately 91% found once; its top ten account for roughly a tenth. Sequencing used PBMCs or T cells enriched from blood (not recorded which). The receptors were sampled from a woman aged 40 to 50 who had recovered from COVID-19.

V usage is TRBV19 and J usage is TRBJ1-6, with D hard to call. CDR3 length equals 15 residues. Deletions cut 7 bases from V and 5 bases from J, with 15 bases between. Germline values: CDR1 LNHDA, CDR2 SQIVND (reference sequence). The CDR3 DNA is TGTGCCAGTACGATCGAGGGAATTGATAATTCACCCCTCCACTTT. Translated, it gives CASTIEGIDNSPLHF.

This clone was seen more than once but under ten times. Here the CDR3 reads CASSRVDRDGEAFF. The CDR3 DNA is TGTGCCAGCAGCCGCGTCGACAGGGATGGTGAAGCTTTCTTT. The chain carries TRBV3-1 (or the pseudogene TRBV3-2) and TRBJ1-1; TRBD1 matches 7 bases. The CDR3 loop spans 14 amino acids. Trimming at V came to 4 bases and at J to 7 bases, leaving 9 bases not matched to a gene. Germline CDR1 is LGHDT and CDR2 is YNNKEL (reference sequence).

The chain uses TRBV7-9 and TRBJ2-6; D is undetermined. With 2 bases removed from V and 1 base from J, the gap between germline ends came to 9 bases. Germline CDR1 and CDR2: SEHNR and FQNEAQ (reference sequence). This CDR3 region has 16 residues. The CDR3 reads CASSLMSTSGANVLTF. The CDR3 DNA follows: TGTGCCAGCAGCTTAATGAGCACGTCTGGGGCCAACGTCCTGACTTTC.

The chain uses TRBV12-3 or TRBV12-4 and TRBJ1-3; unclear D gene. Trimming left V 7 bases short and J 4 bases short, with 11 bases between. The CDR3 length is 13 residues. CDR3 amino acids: CASTSWRGNTIYF. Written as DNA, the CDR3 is TGTGCCAGCACCTCTTGGAGGGGAAACACCATATATTTT.

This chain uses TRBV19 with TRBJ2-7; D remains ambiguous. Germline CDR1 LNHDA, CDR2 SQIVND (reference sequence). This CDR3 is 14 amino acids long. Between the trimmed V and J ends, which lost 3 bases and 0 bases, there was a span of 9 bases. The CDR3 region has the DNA TGTGCCAGTAGTATTTACTCAAGCTCCTACGAGCAGTACTTC. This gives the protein CASSIYSSSYEQYF.

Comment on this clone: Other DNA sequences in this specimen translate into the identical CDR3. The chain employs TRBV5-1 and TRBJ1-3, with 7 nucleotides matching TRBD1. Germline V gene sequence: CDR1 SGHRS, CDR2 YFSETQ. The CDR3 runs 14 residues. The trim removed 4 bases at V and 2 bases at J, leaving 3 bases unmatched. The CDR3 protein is CASSPGTAGNTIYF. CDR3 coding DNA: TGCGCCAGCAGCCCAGGGACAGCTGGAAACACCATATATTTT. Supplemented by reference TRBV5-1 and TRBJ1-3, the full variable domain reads KAGVTQTPRYLIKTRGQQVTLSCSPISGHRSVSWYQQTPGQGLQFLFEYFSETQRNKGNFPGRFSGRQFSNSRSEMNVSTLELGDSALYLCASSPGTAGNTIYFGEGSWLTVV.

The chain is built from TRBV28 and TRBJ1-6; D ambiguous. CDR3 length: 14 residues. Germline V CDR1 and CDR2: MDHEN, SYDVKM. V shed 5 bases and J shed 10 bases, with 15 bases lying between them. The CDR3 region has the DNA TGTGCCAGCAGTCTGTCAGTCCAGTACTCACCCCTCCACTTT. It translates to CASSLSVQYSPLHF.

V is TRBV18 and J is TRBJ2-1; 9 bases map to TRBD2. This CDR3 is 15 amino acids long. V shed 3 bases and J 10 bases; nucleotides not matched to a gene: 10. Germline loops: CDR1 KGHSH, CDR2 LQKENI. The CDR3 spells CASSPLSGRLREQFF. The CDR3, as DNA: TGTGCCAGCTCACCTCTTAGCGGGAGACTCAGGGAGCAGTTCTTC.

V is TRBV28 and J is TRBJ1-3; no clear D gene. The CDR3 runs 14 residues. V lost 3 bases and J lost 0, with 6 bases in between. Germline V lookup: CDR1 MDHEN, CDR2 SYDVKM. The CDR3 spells CASSFADSGNTIYF. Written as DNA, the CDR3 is TGTGCCAGCAGTTTCGCGGACTCTGGAAACACCATATATTTT.